The 18 T cell receptor beta chains listed next were all sequenced from one sample in a study of cytomegalovirus exposure and HLA in healthy donors. Researchers ran the PCR with 60 Vbeta and 13 Jbeta primers. Only in-frame clones appear in the TCRdb table, and some are missing; sequencing was by immunoSEQ multiplex PCR. This table holds over 100,000 clones, 80% found once. Sequencing was performed on PBMCs. The source is a man aged 30 to 45 in good health and CMV-seronegative.

The rearrangement links TRBV6-1 to TRBJ2-4; 11 bases match TRBD2. Germline V CDR1 and CDR2: MNHNS, SASEGT. The trim removed 2 bases at V and 0 bases at J, leaving 6 bases unmatched. The CDR3 is 18 amino acids. CDR3 DNA sequence: TGTGCCAGCAGTGAATATAGCGGGGGGGCCGTAGCCAAAAACATTCAGTACTTC. Translating gives CASSEYSGGAVAKNIQYF.

The chain couples TRBV11-3 to TRBJ2-1, with 7 bases aligning to TRBD2. The V segment lost 3 bases and the J segment 4 bases; nucleotides outside the gene matches: 3. The CDR3 totals 14 residues. Germline V gene sequence: CDR1 SGHNT, CDR2 YENEEA. The CDR3 DNA sequence: TGTGCCAGCAGCTTGGGACTACAGTACAATGAGCAGTTCTTC. Its protein is CASSLGLQYNEQFF.

The chain uses TRBV7-2 and TRBJ2-4; 9 bases map to TRBD1. V trimming: 4 bases; J trimming: 12 bases; junction bases outside the gene matches: 4. Germline CDR1 reads SGHTA; CDR2 reads FQGNSA. The CDR3 runs to 12 residues. This CDR3 reads CASSWDRESQYF. The CDR3 coding sequence is TGTGCCAGCAGCTGGGACAGGGAAAGTCAGTACTTC.

The count of this clone is one. The chain couples TRBV28 to TRBJ1-5, with a possible D match to TRBD1 (6 bases). There are 17 residues in the CDR3. Germline CDR1 MDHEN, CDR2 SYDVKM. Trimming took 8 bases from V and 1 from J, leaving 21 bases between them. In nucleotides, the CDR3 is TGTGCCAGCGGCAGCGATCAGGGGCTGAGGAGCAATCAGCCCCAGCATTTT. Its protein product is CASGSDQGLRSNQPQHF.

This chain connects TRBV4-3 to TRBJ1-4, with 7 bases matching TRBD1. Germline assignment: CDR1 LGHNA and CDR2 YSLEER. The CDR3 loop spans 17 amino acids. Trimming took 4 bases from V and 0 from J; bases not matched to a gene: 8. CDR3 nucleotides: TGCGCCAGCAGCCCTGACAGGGAGAGGGCAACTAATGAAAAACTGTTTTTT. Amino acid sequence: CASSPDRERATNEKLFF.

The genes are TRBV5-1 and TRBJ2-5, with 9 bases that match TRBD2. The CDR3 sequence is 16 residues long. Germline CDR1 reads SGHRS; CDR2 reads YFSETQ. V lost 0 bases, J lost 4 bases, and 7 bases stayed unmatched. The CDR3 is CASSLDSSGGGETQYF. The CDR3 nucleotides read TGCGCCAGCAGCTTGGATAGTAGCGGGGGTGGAGAGACCCAGTACTTC.

V is TRBV5-4 and J is TRBJ2-5, with D tentatively TRBD1 (5 bases). The V end lost 4 bases, the J end lost 2 bases, and 6 bases lay between the germline ends. Germline values: CDR1 SGHNT, CDR2 YYREEE (reference sequence). CDR3 length equals 12 residues. The CDR3: CASSRQQETQYF. CDR3 nucleotide sequence: TGTGCCAGCAGCCGACAGCAAGAGACCCAGTACTTC.

The V and J genes are TRBV28 and TRBJ2-5; TRBD2 matches 14 bases. The CDR3 extends over 18 amino acids. After removal of 6 bases from V and 4 bases from J, the junction contained 13 bases not matched to a gene. CDR1 is MDHEN and CDR2 is SYDVKM in the germline V gene. CDR3 in amino acids: CASRRGLTSGGVGETQYF. CDR3 nucleotide sequence: TGTGCCAGCAGAAGGGGATTGACTAGCGGGGGGGTCGGAGAGACCCAGTACTTC.

This chain connects TRBV5-6 to TRBJ2-3; 7 nucleotides agree with TRBD1. This CDR3 has 16 residues. V shed 4 bases, J shed 0 bases, and the junction held 8 bases outside the gene matches. Germline-derived CDR1 and CDR2 are SGHDT and YYEEEE. CDR3 in DNA: TGTGCCAGCAGCCTGACGGGCAGGGGGAGCACAGATACGCAGTATTTT. It specifies CASSLTGRGSTDTQYF.

As for this clone: Different DNA sequences within this sample yield the same CDR3. The gene calls are TRBV4-2 and TRBJ2-3; 9 nucleotides line up with TRBD2. The CDR3 consists of 17 residues. Trimming at V came to 1 base and at J to 1 base, leaving 6 bases not matched to a gene. Germline V lookup: CDR1 LGHNA, CDR2 YNFKEQ. The CDR3 sequence: CASSQGGVAGGTDTQYF. The CDR3 nucleotides read TGTGCCAGCAGCCAAGGAGGAGTAGCGGGGGGCACAGATACGCAGTATTTT.

V usage is TRBV27 and J usage is TRBJ2-5, with 9 positions matching TRBD2. Germline CDR1 reads MNHEY; CDR2 reads SMNVEV (reference sequence). The CDR3 has 16 amino acids. V lost 5 bases, J lost 2 bases, and 9 bases stayed unmatched. In DNA form, the CDR3 reads TGTGCCAGCAGTACTCAGCGGGGGGTGGAGCAAGAGACCCAGTACTTC. Protein sequence: CASSTQRGVEQETQYF.

CDR3: CASSLEGQGEQPQHF. DNA for the CDR3: TGTGCCAGCAGCTTAGAGGGACAGGGCGAACAGCCCCAGCATTTT. The rearrangement uses TRBV7-8 and TRBJ1-5, with TRBD1 matching over 9 bases. There are 15 residues in the CDR3. Germline V gives CDR1 SGHVS, CDR2 FQNEAQ. J lost 7 bases, V lost 1 base, and 5 bases had no gene match. The full variable domain, completed using reference TRBV7-8 and TRBJ1-5, is GAGVSQSPRYKVAKRGQDVALRCDPISGHVSLFWYQQALGQGPEFLTYFQNEAQLDKSGLPSDRFFAERPEGSVSTLKIQRTQQEDSAVYLCASSLEGQGEQPQHFGDGTRLSIL.

The rearrangement uses TRBV18 and TRBJ2-3; D gene ambiguous. This CDR3 contains 14 residues. CDR1 is KGHSH, CDR2 LQKENI, per germline. With 2 bases removed from V and 11 bases from J, the gap between germline ends came to 17 bases. The chain's CDR3 is CASSPEVTEPEQYF. The CDR3 region has the DNA TGTGCCAGCTCACCAGAAGTAACGGAGCCGGAGCAGTATTTT.

The V gene is TRBV19, the J gene TRBJ1-2, with 10 bases fitting TRBD1. This CDR3 is built from 15 residues. Germline V gene lookup returns CDR1 LNHDA and CDR2 SQIVND (reference sequence). The V and J ends lost 6 bases and 3 bases, in that order; junction bases with no gene match: 7. The chain's CDR3 is CASRRQGAEDYGYTF. In DNA form, the CDR3 reads TGTGCCAGTAGACGACAGGGGGCGGAAGACTATGGCTACACCTTC.

In DNA form, the CDR3 reads TGCGCCAGCCGGGACAGGTCGAACACCGGGGAGCTGTTTTTT. Translated, it gives CASRDRSNTGELFF. The genes are TRBV4-3 and TRBJ2-2; 8 bases match TRBD1. Unmatched junction bases numbered 2, after V lost 8 bases and J lost 0 bases. Germline V gene lookup returns CDR1 LGHNA and CDR2 YSLEER. The CDR3 covers 14 residues.

This chain joins TRBV6-4 and TRBJ2-6; TRBD1 might be the D (6 bases). Trimming left V 3 bases short and J 1 base short, with 7 bases between. The CDR3 has 15 amino acids. CDR1 and CDR2 (germline): MRHNA, SNTAGT. The CDR3 protein is CASSEGQSGANVLTF. Written as DNA, the CDR3 is TGTGCCAGCAGTGAAGGACAGTCTGGGGCCAACGTCCTGACTTTC.

The chain uses TRBV13 and TRBJ1-1, with a possible D match to TRBD1 (6 bases). This CDR3 is 14 amino acids long. Per germline, CDR1 PRHDT and CDR2 FYEKMQ (reference sequence). Trimming removed 2 bases from V and 4 bases from J, with 11 bases in between. CDR3 in DNA: TGTGCCAGCAGCTTAACAGGGATGGGCACTGAAGCTTTCTTT. As protein: CASSLTGMGTEAFF.

The V call is TRBV7-2, the J call TRBJ1-3; tentatively, D is TRBD1 (5 bases). Germline lookup yields CDR1 SGHTA and CDR2 FQGNSA. V gave up 0 bases and J gave up 0 bases, with 6 bases separating them. The CDR3 consists of 15 residues. CDR3 amino acids: CASSLAGASGNTIYF. The CDR3 DNA is TGTGCCAGCAGCTTAGCAGGGGCCTCTGGAAACACCATATATTTT.